The 2 T cell receptor beta chains below all came from one sample that was sequenced in a study of blood T cell repertoires in COVID-19. The assay was immunoSEQ multiplex PCR, and TCRdb's table has in-frame clones only and misses some. The data show about 84,000 clones, with over 60% seen just once and about 6.4% held by the top ten. Sample: peripheral blood. Receptor source: a man between 65 and 85 years old with acute or convalescent COVID-19.

This chain connects TRBV27 to TRBJ1-1; the match to TRBD1 covers 7 bases. CDR3 length: 14 amino acids. CDR1 MNHEY and CDR2 SMNVEV come from the germline V gene (reference sequence). V gave up 3 bases and J gave up 5 bases; unmatched junction bases: 6. CDR3: CASSFRGAGTEAFF. In DNA form, the CDR3 reads TGTGCCAGCAGTTTCAGGGGGGCCGGGACTGAAGCTTTCTTT.

This clone came up once. V is TRBV5-1 and J is TRBJ2-3, with a possible D match to TRBD1 (5 bases). Germline-derived CDR1 and CDR2 are SGHRS and YFSETQ. Trimming left V 3 bases short and J 0 bases short, with 14 bases between. This CDR3 contains 16 residues. In nucleotides, the CDR3 is TGCGCCAGCAGCTCGGTGACAGACCCCAGCACAGATACGCAGTATTTT. Translation gives CASSSVTDPSTDTQYF.